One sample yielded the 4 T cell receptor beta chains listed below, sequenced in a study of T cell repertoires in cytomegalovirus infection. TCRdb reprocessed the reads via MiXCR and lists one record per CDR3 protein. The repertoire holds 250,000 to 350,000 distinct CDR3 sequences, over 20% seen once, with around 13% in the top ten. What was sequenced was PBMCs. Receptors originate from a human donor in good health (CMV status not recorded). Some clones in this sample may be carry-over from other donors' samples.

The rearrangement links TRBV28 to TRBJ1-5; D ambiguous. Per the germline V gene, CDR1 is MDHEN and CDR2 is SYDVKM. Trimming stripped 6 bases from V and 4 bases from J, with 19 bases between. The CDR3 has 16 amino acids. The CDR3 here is CASSPGRFRLNQPQHF. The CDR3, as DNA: TGTGCCAGCAGCCCTGGACGGTTTAGATTGAATCAGCCCCAGCATTTT. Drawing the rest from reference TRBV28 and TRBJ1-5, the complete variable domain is DVKVTQSSRYLVKRTGEKVFLECVQDMDHENMFWYRQDPGLGLRLIYFSYDVKMKEKGDIPEGYSVSREKKERFSLILESASTNQTSMYLCASSPGRFRLNQPQHFGDGTRLSIL.

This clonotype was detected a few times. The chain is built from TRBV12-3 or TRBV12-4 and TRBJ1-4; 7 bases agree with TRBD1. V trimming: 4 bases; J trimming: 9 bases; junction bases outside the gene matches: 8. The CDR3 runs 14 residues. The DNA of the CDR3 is TGTGCCAGCAGTTCGGACAGGACGGCCCAAAAACTGTTTTTT. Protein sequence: CASSSDRTAQKLFF.

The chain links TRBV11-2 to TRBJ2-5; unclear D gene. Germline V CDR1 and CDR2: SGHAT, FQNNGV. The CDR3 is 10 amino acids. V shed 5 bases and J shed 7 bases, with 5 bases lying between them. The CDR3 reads CASSRRTQYF. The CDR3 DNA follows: TGTGCCAGCAGCCGACGGACCCAGTACTTC. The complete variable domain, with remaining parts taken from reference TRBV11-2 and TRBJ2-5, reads EAGVAQSPRYKIIEKRQSVAFWCNPISGHATLYWYQQILGQGPKLLIQFQNNGVVDDSQLPKDRFSAERLKGVDSTLKIQPAKLEDSAVYLCASSRRTQYFGPGTRLLVL.

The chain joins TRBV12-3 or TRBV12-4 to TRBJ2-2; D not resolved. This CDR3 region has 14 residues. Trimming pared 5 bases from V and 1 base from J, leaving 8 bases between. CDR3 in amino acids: CASSPGMNTGELFF. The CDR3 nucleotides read TGTGCCAGCAGTCCCGGTATGAACACCGGGGAGCTGTTTTTT.